This T cell receptor beta chain was sequenced in a study of blood T cell repertoires in COVID-19 (dated by TCRdb to the early 2020s). Regarding the complete study: Samples covering the acute and convalescent phases of COVID-19 were provided by collaborators in the United States, Italy and Spain. The sample metadata nearly always contained a de-identified subject ID, COVID-19 status, age in years and sex. HLA class I and class II types, where available, came from metadata supplied by the sample provider rather than from assay-based typing. The samples were drawn from the first 160 participants of the ongoing ImmuneRACE study and from 1,254 subjects provided by 6 global collaborators. The prospective study material was composed of cDNA or gDNA derived from T cells, B-cell-depleted T cells, or PBMCs. The repertoires were released in a freely available public database intended as a resource for research on the immune response to SARS-CoV-2. Deeply sampled blood TCRbeta repertoires from subjects exposed to, actively infected with, or recovered from COVID-19 were included in the dataset. What the work shows at the level of the full study, not this receptor alone: The quantity of clinical and demographic metadata differed by source and by participant and was supplied without curation.

Collaborating institutions collected whole blood in K2EDTA tubes following their own protocols. For TCRbeta analysis, collaborators shipped samples in one of three forms: frozen whole blood, isolated PBMCs, or DNA extracted from either of those sample types. Remarks on this clone: The antigen this receptor binds is unknown. It has no much larger one-base neighbor in the sample; base qualities were not kept.

TCRbeta CDR3 regions were amplified from genomic DNA by means of the immunoSEQ Assay, a bias-controlled multiplex PCR. As for the original processing: Nucleated cell counts per sample were estimated from amplification of reference gene primers within the assay. To quantify the absolute abundance of each unique TCRbeta CDR3 rearrangement, sequence reads were collapsed and filtered. For each sample, productive Simpson clonality was calculated as the square root of Simpson's diversity index across productive rearrangements. In its TCRdb copy, this immuneACCESS table keeps in-frame sequences only and misses some clones. Where compared with another copy, unresolved V genes explain less than half of these, and the others have no known cause. V and J calls and clone size are those listed in that table; D and trimming were worked out from the DNA. The sample table contains some 150,000 clones; only one count was recorded for 75% to 90% of them. The ten largest clones capture around 4% of the sample.

The germline V gene (reference sequence) specifies GTSNPN as CDR1 and SVGIG as CDR2. From the cysteine up to the phenylalanine, the CDR3 has a length of 15 residues. Only the CDR3 DNA is retained, 45 bases long and in frame from the first base. Trimming takes 0 bases from V and 4 bases from J, and the germline ends sit 13 bases apart. The TCR comes from an older woman with active or convalescent COVID-19. Sequencing was carried out using peripheral blood. The chain employs TRBV30 and TRBJ2-1; no D segment can be confidently identified. At the DNA level, the sequence is TGTGCCTGGAGTGTAGTGGTGACATGGTACAATGAGCAGTTCTTC. Translated, this gives CAWSVVVTWYNEQFF.